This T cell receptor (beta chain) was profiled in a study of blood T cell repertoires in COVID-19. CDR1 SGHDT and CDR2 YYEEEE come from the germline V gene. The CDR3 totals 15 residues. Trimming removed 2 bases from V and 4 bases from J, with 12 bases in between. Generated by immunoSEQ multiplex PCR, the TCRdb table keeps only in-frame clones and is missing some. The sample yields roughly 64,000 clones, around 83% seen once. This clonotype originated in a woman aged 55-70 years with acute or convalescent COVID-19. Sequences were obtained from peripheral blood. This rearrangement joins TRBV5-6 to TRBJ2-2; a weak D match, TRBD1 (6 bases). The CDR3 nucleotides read TGTGCCAGCAGCTTTACCAGGGGTCCCACCGGGGAGCTGTTTTTT. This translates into CASSFTRGPTGELFF.